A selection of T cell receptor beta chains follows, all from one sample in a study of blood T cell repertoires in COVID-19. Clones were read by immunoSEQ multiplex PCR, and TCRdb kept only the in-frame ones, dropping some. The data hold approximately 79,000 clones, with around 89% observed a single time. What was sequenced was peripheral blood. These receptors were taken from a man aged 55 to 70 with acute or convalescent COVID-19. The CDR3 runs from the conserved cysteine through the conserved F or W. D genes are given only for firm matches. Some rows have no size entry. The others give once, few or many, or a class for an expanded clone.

CDR3: CASSPRARGETQYF; DNA: TGTGCCAGCAGCCCACGGGCCAGGGGGGAGACCCAGTACTTC; size: once; V: TRBV7-2; D: TRBD1; J: TRBJ2-5; length: 14
CDR3: CASRTQGSGTEAFF; DNA: TGCGCCAGCAGGACGCAGGGCTCTGGCACTGAAGCTTTCTTT; size: .; V: TRBV5-1; D: .; J: TRBJ1-1; length: 14
CDR3: CASSLSGAYGYTF; DNA: TGTGCCAGCAGCTTATCTGGGGCCTATGGCTACACCTTC; size: .; V: TRBV5-4; D: .; J: TRBJ1-2; length: 13
CDR3: CASSEPGRAFF; DNA: TGTGCCAGCAGTGAACCGGGGAGGGCTTTCTTT; size: .; V: TRBV6-1; D: .; J: TRBJ1-1; length: 11
CDR3: CASSFAHRDRELETQYF; DNA: TGCGCCAGCAGCTTCGCCCACCGGGACAGGGAATTAGAGACCCAGTACTTC; size: .; V: TRBV5-1; D: TRBD1; J: TRBJ2-5; length: 17
CDR3: CASSEALGQGDEKLFF; DNA: TGTGCCAGCAGTGAAGCGCTGGGACAGGGCGATGAAAAACTGTTTTTT; size: .; V: TRBV2; D: TRBD1; J: TRBJ1-4; length: 16
CDR3: CSVSPSGGAVKNIQYF; DNA: TGCAGCGTTAGTCCTAGCGGGGGAGCAGTCAAAAACATTCAGTACTTC; size: .; V: TRBV29-1; D: TRBD2; J: TRBJ2-4; length: 16
CDR3: CASSPPEGGGPHEQYF; DNA: TGTGCCAGCAGCCCCCCTGAGGGGGGGGGCCCCCACGAGCAGTACTTC; size: .; V: TRBV5-4; D: .; J: TRBJ2-7; length: 16
CDR3: CASSAGQASSYEQYF; DNA: TGTGCCAGCAGCGCGGGACAGGCGAGCTCCTACGAGCAGTACTTC; size: .; V: TRBV9; D: TRBD1; J: TRBJ2-7; length: 15
CDR3: CASSLFGGFTGELFF; DNA: TGTGCCAGCAGCTTGTTTGGGGGCTTTACCGGGGAGCTGTTTTTT; size: .; V: TRBV5-6; D: .; J: TRBJ2-2; length: 15
CDR3: CASSFQGIRNTIYF; DNA: TGCGCCAGCAGCTTCCAGGGAATTAGAAACACCATATATTTT; size: .; V: TRBV5-1; D: .; J: TRBJ1-3; length: 14
CDR3: CASSKTSGRLGTGELFF; DNA: TGTGCCAGTAGTAAGACTAGCGGGAGGCTTGGAACCGGGGAGCTGTTTTTT; size: .; V: TRBV19; D: TRBD2; J: TRBJ2-2; length: 17
CDR3: CASKGTSSDTQYF; DNA: TGTGCCAGCAAGGGGACTAGTTCTGATACGCAGTATTTT; size: .; V: TRBV14; D: TRBD2; J: TRBJ2-3; length: 13
CDR3: CASSRTGDTQYF; DNA: TGCGCCAGCAGCCGGACAGGGGATACGCAGTATTTT; size: .; V: TRBV4-1; D: TRBD1; J: TRBJ2-3; length: 12
CDR3: CASSALAGDNYEQYF; DNA: TGTGCCAGTAGTGCACTAGCGGGAGACAATTACGAGCAGTACTTC; size: .; V: TRBV19; D: TRBD2; J: TRBJ2-7; length: 15
CDR3: CASSAGTASYGYTF; DNA: TGTGCCAGCTCAGCCGGGACAGCTAGCTATGGCTACACCTTC; size: few; V: TRBV18; D: TRBD1; J: TRBJ1-2; length: 14
CDR3: CASSKVSSDCPYGYTF; DNA: TGTGCCAGCAGCAAAGTATCGAGTGACTGTCCCTATGGCTACACCTTC; size: once; V: TRBV21-1; D: .; J: TRBJ1-2; length: 16
CDR3: CASSLGGGQPQHF; DNA: TGCGCCAGCAGCTTGGGGGGGGGTCAGCCCCAGCATTTT; size: once; V: TRBV5-1; D: .; J: TRBJ1-5; length: 13
CDR3: CASSPPVGAKSPLHF; DNA: TGTGCCAGCAGTCCACCTGTAGGGGCGAAGTCACCCCTCCACTTT; size: .; V: TRBV28; D: .; J: TRBJ1-6; length: 15
CDR3: CASRPTWNEQFF; DNA: TGTGCCAGCAGACCCACTTGGAATGAGCAGTTCTTC; size: .; V: TRBV2; D: .; J: TRBJ2-1; length: 12
CDR3: CAISESDSGSPYEQYF; DNA: TGTGCCATCAGTGAGTCCGATAGCGGGAGCCCCTACGAGCAGTACTTC; size: .; V: TRBV10-3; D: TRBD2; J: TRBJ2-7; length: 16
CDR3: CASSLGRDGYTF; DNA: TGCGCCAGCAGCTTGGGCCGGGATGGCTACACCTTC; size: .; V: TRBV5-1; D: .; J: TRBJ1-2; length: 12
CDR3: CSASPGISGANVLTF; DNA: TGCAGTGCTAGTCCGGGAATTTCTGGGGCCAACGTCCTGACTTTC; size: .; V: TRBV20-1; D: .; J: TRBJ2-6; length: 15
CDR3: CASSLIQGAGYEQYF; DNA: TGTGCCAGCAGCCTTATACAGGGGGCGGGCTACGAGCAGTACTTC; size: .; V: TRBV27; D: TRBD1; J: TRBJ2-7; length: 15
CDR3: CASNRGSTDTQYF; DNA: TGTGCCAGTAACAGGGGAAGCACAGATACGCAGTATTTT; size: .; V: TRBV19; D: TRBD1; J: TRBJ2-3; length: 13
CDR3: CASSTTGLNEQYF; DNA: TGTGCCAGTAGTACGACAGGGTTGAACGAGCAGTACTTC; size: .; V: TRBV19; D: TRBD1; J: TRBJ2-7; length: 13
CDR3: CASSEWASNNEQFF; DNA: TGTGCCAGCAGTGAATGGGCCAGTAACAATGAGCAGTTCTTC; size: .; V: TRBV2; D: .; J: TRBJ2-1; length: 14
CDR3: CASSYGLAGGPFNEQFF; DNA: TGCGCCAGCAGCTACGGACTAGCGGGGGGGCCGTTCAATGAGCAGTTCTTC; size: .; V: TRBV5-1; D: TRBD2; J: TRBJ2-1; length: 17
CDR3: CASSVLAELTDTQYF; DNA: TGTGCCAGCAGCGTATTAGCGGAGCTCACAGATACGCAGTATTTT; size: .; V: TRBV9; D: .; J: TRBJ2-3; length: 15
CDR3: CASSPTGVTNEKLFF; DNA: TGCGCCAGCAGCCCAACAGGGGTAACTAATGAAAAACTGTTTTTT; size: few; V: TRBV5-1; D: TRBD1; J: TRBJ1-4; length: 15
CDR3: CASSLPGSTNEKLFF; DNA: TGTGCCAGCAGTTTACCGGGGTCCACTAATGAAAAACTGTTTTTT; size: .; V: TRBV28; D: .; J: TRBJ1-4; length: 15
CDR3: CASSGPSYGYTF; DNA: TGTGCCAGCAGTGGCCCGAGCTATGGCTACACCTTC; size: .; V: TRBV2; D: .; J: TRBJ1-2; length: 12
CDR3: CASSQERTGSGELFF; DNA: TGCGCCAGCAGCCAAGAAAGGACAGGGTCCGGGGAGCTGTTTTTT; size: .; V: TRBV4-1; D: TRBD1; J: TRBJ2-2; length: 15
CDR3: CASGYGTVKNIQYF; DNA: TGTGCTAGTGGTTACGGGACAGTTAAAAACATTCAGTACTTC; size: .; V: TRBV12-5; D: TRBD1; J: TRBJ2-4; length: 14
CDR3: CASSLAAPRSLFTGELFF; DNA: TGTGCCAGCAGCTTAGCGGCGCCGCGGTCCCTTTTTACCGGGGAGCTGTTTTTT; size: .; V: TRBV7-6; D: .; J: TRBJ2-2; length: 18
CDR3: CASSYSAGESYEQYF; DNA: TGTGCCAGCAGTTACTCGGCAGGGGAGTCCTACGAGCAGTACTTC; size: .; V: TRBV6-5; D: .; J: TRBJ2-7; length: 15
CDR3: CASSKRRGLGSDTGELFF; DNA: TGTGCCAGCAGCAAAAGGCGGGGACTAGGGTCGGACACCGGGGAGCTGTTTTTT; size: .; V: TRBV3-1/TRBV3-2; D: TRBD2; J: TRBJ2-2; length: 18